A selection of T cell receptor beta chains follows, all from one sample in a study of identical twins. TCRdb itself ran the 5' RACE reads through MiXCR, one entry per CDR3 protein. This sample has some 560,000 distinct CDR3 sequences; around a tenth occur once, and the top ten carry around 3%. These sequences were also reported in another study, on yellow fever vaccine responses in identical twins.

The sequenced material came from PBMCs. Receptors originate from a woman aged 18-29 years in good health. The CDR3 runs from the conserved cysteine through the conserved F or W. D genes are given only for firm matches. Part of the rows lack a size; the others show once, few, many or a class for expanded clones.

j_call: TRBJ1-1
v_call: TRBV6-5
clone_size: NA
d_call: NA
cdr3_nt: TGTGCCAGCAGTTATGAGTGGAACACTGAAGCTTTCTTT
cdr3_aa: CASSYEWNTEAFF

j_call: TRBJ2-7
v_call: TRBV7-2
clone_size: many
d_call: NA
cdr3_nt: TGTGCCAGCAGCTTAGCAGGAGTCTCCTACGAGCAGTACTTC
cdr3_aa: CASSLAGVSYEQYF

j_call: TRBJ1-6
v_call: TRBV5-1
clone_size: many
d_call: NA
cdr3_nt: TGCGCCAGCAGCTTGGAGGGGAGGAGTTCACCCCTCCACTTT
cdr3_aa: CASSLEGRSSPLHF

j_call: TRBJ1-2
v_call: TRBV12-3/TRBV12-4
clone_size: NA
d_call: NA
cdr3_nt: TGTGCCAGCACCCAGGGCCTCTATGGCTACACCTTC
cdr3_aa: CASTQGLYGYTF

j_call: TRBJ2-7
v_call: TRBV7-9
clone_size: many
d_call: TRBD2
cdr3_nt: TGTGCCAGCAGCTTTGTCACTAGCGGCTTCTCCTACGAGCAGTACTTC
cdr3_aa: CASSFVTSGFSYEQYF

j_call: TRBJ2-1
v_call: TRBV4-1
clone_size: many
d_call: NA
cdr3_nt: TGCGCCAGCAGCCAAGTACTTTATGGTGTCCGGGGGTTAGACAATGAGCAGTTCTTC
cdr3_aa: CASSQVLYGVRGLDNEQFF

j_call: TRBJ2-7
v_call: TRBV7-2
clone_size: few
d_call: NA
cdr3_nt: TGTGCCAGCAGTTGGGGAGAGATCGAGCAGTACTTC
cdr3_aa: CASSWGEIEQYF

j_call: TRBJ1-5
v_call: TRBV20-1
clone_size: NA
d_call: NA
cdr3_nt: TGCAGTGGAAAGCCGGGCAATCAGCCCCAGCATTTT
cdr3_aa: CSGKPGNQPQHF

j_call: TRBJ1-5
v_call: TRBV10-3
clone_size: few
d_call: TRBD1
cdr3_nt: TGTGCCATCAGTGACAGGGGGCCGGGATTCAATCAGCCCCAGCATTTT
cdr3_aa: CAISDRGPGFNQPQHF

j_call: TRBJ2-7
v_call: TRBV2
clone_size: NA
d_call: NA
cdr3_nt: TGTGCCAGCAGTGAGGACCCCTCCTACGAGCAGTACTTC
cdr3_aa: CASSEDPSYEQYF

j_call: TRBJ2-2
v_call: TRBV20-1
clone_size: few
d_call: NA
cdr3_nt: TGCAGTGCCCCTGTAGGAGGGCCCGGGGAGCTGTTTTTT
cdr3_aa: CSAPVGGPGELFF

j_call: TRBJ2-7
v_call: TRBV27
clone_size: many
d_call: NA
cdr3_nt: TGTGCCAGCAGTTCGAGTACCTACGAGCAGTACTTC
cdr3_aa: CASSSSTYEQYF

j_call: TRBJ2-7
v_call: TRBV5-1
clone_size: few
d_call: NA
cdr3_nt: TGCGCCAGCAGCTTGGAAGGAGACCCCTACGAGCAGTACTTC
cdr3_aa: CASSLEGDPYEQYF

j_call: TRBJ1-1
v_call: TRBV4-2
clone_size: many
d_call: TRBD1
cdr3_nt: TGTGCCAGCAGCCAAGACCCCCTAACGACAGGGACAGCTTTCTTT
cdr3_aa: CASSQDPLTTGTAFF

j_call: TRBJ2-7
v_call: TRBV9
clone_size: few
d_call: TRBD1
cdr3_nt: TGTGCCAGCAGCGTAGAAGGTTCCAGGGGGCTTTATAACGAGCAGTACTTC
cdr3_aa: CASSVEGSRGLYNEQYF

j_call: TRBJ2-7
v_call: TRBV5-6
clone_size: NA
d_call: NA
cdr3_nt: TGTGCCAGCAGCTCCGATGGACAGCGAATCTCCTACGAGCAGTACTTC
cdr3_aa: CASSSDGQRISYEQYF

j_call: TRBJ2-3
v_call: TRBV5-1
clone_size: medium-sized
d_call: TRBD2
cdr3_nt: TGCGCCAGCAGCAGCGGGACTACCGGAGATACGCAGTATTTT
cdr3_aa: CASSSGTTGDTQYF

j_call: TRBJ1-1
v_call: TRBV10-3
clone_size: many
d_call: NA
cdr3_nt: TGTGCCATCAGTGAGTTGAATGAAGCTTTCTTT
cdr3_aa: CAISELNEAFF